The entry below gives a single TCR beta chain sequence along with its context. This record comes from a study of blood T cell repertoires in COVID-19. Study in general: PBMCs, B-cell-depleted T cells, or T cells provided the cDNA or gDNA that made up the material.

Sequencing used immunoSEQ multiplex PCR; TCRdb keeps in-frame clones, though not all of them. The sample carries 200,000 or so clones, 84% recorded once. This CDR3 has 15 amino acids. The germline CDR1 and CDR2 sequences are LNHDA and SQIVND (reference sequence). The sequence came from a human donor in a cohort sampled during active COVID-19. The chain joins TRBV19 to TRBJ1-1, with D possibly matching TRBD1 (5 bases). Sequencing was carried out using peripheral blood. The CDR3 protein is CATKRGGTGNTEAFF. The DNA for the CDR3 is TGTGCTACGAAGAGGGGAGGGACGGGGAACACTGAAGCTTTCTTT.